A selection of T cell receptor beta chains follows, all from one sample in a study of OX40 agonist ivuxolimab in advanced cancers. Here immunoSEQ multiplex PCR was the method, and the copy in TCRdb shows in-frame clones only, minus some. This table has 35,000 to 45,000 clones, approximately 88% appearing once. The material sequenced was CD4+ or CD8+ T cells sorted from blood, taken in a trial of the OX40 agonist ivuxolimab. Receptors were obtained from an adult with an advanced solid tumor such as melanoma, head and neck, liver or kidney cancer. Both conserved end residues are part of each CDR3. A D gene is named only where the DNA matches it firmly. Size tells how often a clone was seen (once, few, many) or the class of an expanded clone, and some rows leave it out.

d_gene,v_gene,abundance,j_gene,CDR3nt,CDR3aa
-,TRBV6-1,-,TRBJ2-7,TGTGCCAGCATAGTCCAGGGAACCTACGAGCAGTACTTC,CASIVQGTYEQYF
-,TRBV9,-,TRBJ1-2,TGTGCCAGCAGCGTCCGGACGGATGATAACTATGGCTACACCTTC,CASSVRTDDNYGYTF
-,TRBV11-2,-,TRBJ2-1,TGTGCCAGCAACCGCGGGGTTCTCTACAATGAGCAGTTCTTC,CASNRGVLYNEQFF
-,TRBV7-2,-,TRBJ2-3,TGTGCCAGCAGCTATAAACTAGCCCTCGCGCAGTATTTT,CASSYKLALAQYF
-,TRBV7-9,-,TRBJ2-5,TGTGCCAGCAGCTTAGGGACAGAGACCCAGTACTTC,CASSLGTETQYF
-,TRBV19,-,TRBJ2-2,TGTGCCAGTAGTATTCCCCGATCGGGAACCGGGGAGCTGTTTTTT,CASSIPRSGTGELFF
TRBD2,TRBV2,-,TRBJ2-3,TGTGCCAGCAGTGATGGGGGACTAGCGGGGCTACCACTTAGCACAGATACGCAGTATTTT,CASSDGGLAGLPLSTDTQYF
-,TRBV19,-,TRBJ1-2,TGTGCCGTTTATCAGGGTTTCTATGGCTACACCTTC,CAVYQGFYGYTF
-,TRBV19,-,TRBJ1-5,TGTGCCAGCAGTCGGAGGGTAAATCAGCCCCAGCATTTT,CASSRRVNQPQHF
-,TRBV19,-,TRBJ2-7,TGTGCCAGTAGTATAGCTGAAGGGTTTGGGCAGTACTTC,CASSIAEGFGQYF
TRBD2,TRBV29-1,-,TRBJ2-3,TGCAGCGTACTAGCGGCAGATACGCAGTATTTT,CSVLAADTQYF
TRBD2,TRBV7-9,-,TRBJ2-1,TGTGCCAGCAGCCATAGCGGGAGGGGGGACAATGAGCAGTTCTTC,CASSHSGRGDNEQFF
-,TRBV5-1,-,TRBJ2-1,TGCGCCAGCAGCTCCGACTGGGGGAAATACAATGAGCAGTTCTTC,CASSSDWGKYNEQFF
-,TRBV7-6,-,TRBJ2-6,TGTGCCAGCAGCCCCACTAAATTTGGGAACTCTGGGGCCAACGTCCTGACTTTC,CASSPTKFGNSGANVLTF
-,TRBV11-2,-,TRBJ1-6,TGTGCCAGCAGCTTAGAGACAGATTCACCCCTCCACTTT,CASSLETDSPLHF
-,TRBV9,-,TRBJ2-3,TGTGCCAGCAGCCCAACCTTCGAGGGGTTGGGAGATACGCAGTATTTT,CASSPTFEGLGDTQYF
-,TRBV7-9,-,TRBJ2-1,TGTGCCAGCAGCTTAGATGCCGCGGACGGGGACAATGAGCAGTTCTTC,CASSLDAADGDNEQFF
TRBD1,TRBV6-1,few,TRBJ2-2,TGTGCCAGCACCCACAGGGGGAGCACCGGGGAGCTGTTTTTT,CASTHRGSTGELFF
TRBD1,TRBV7-8,once,TRBJ2-7,TGTGCCAGCAGCTGGAAGGTCGGGACAGGGGAAAACGAGCAGTACTTC,CASSWKVGTGENEQYF
-,TRBV15,-,TRBJ2-7,TGTGCCACCAGCCGGGGAGGCTACGAGCAGTACTTC,CATSRGGYEQYF
TRBD1,TRBV7-9,-,TRBJ1-2,TGTGCCAGCAGCTACCGGGACAGGGGATGGCCTGGCGGCTACACCTTC,CASSYRDRGWPGGYTF
TRBD2,TRBV11-2,-,TRBJ2-3,TGTGCCAGCAGCCCTTTCGGTAGCGGGGCATCCACAGATACGCAGTATTTT,CASSPFGSGASTDTQYF
-,TRBV28,-,TRBJ1-5,TGTGCCAGCACCCTGCTGGTGAGCAATCAGCCCCAGCATTTT,CASTLLVSNQPQHF
-,TRBV13,-,TRBJ2-7,TGTGCCAGCAGCTTAGATAGGAACTCCTACGAGCAGTACTTC,CASSLDRNSYEQYF
-,TRBV6-1,-,TRBJ2-1,TGTGCCAGCAGTGAAATTTGGGGAAGCTCCTACAATGAGCAGTTCTTC,CASSEIWGSSYNEQFF
TRBD1,TRBV9,-,TRBJ1-2,TGTGCCAGCACCCTGCTGACAGGGCCGGGACTAAGATATGGCTACACCTTC,CASTLLTGPGLRYGYTF
TRBD1,TRBV28,-,TRBJ2-1,TGTGCCAGCAGTTTGACCTGGGACAGTTCCTCCACGTTCTTC,CASSLTWDSSSTFF
TRBD1,TRBV7-3,-,TRBJ2-1,TGTGCCAGCAGCTTAATTAGGGGCAAGGACAGGGGGAGGAATGAGCAGTTCTTC,CASSLIRGKDRGRNEQFF
-,TRBV13,-,TRBJ2-5,TGTGCCAGCAGCTTAGGCGGCGGGACAGAGACCCAGTACTTC,CASSLGGGTETQYF
TRBD2,TRBV19,once,TRBJ2-1,TGTGCCAGTAGTCCTCTAGCGGGAGGGCCCTATGAGCAGTTCTTC,CASSPLAGGPYEQFF
-,TRBV2,-,TRBJ1-1,TGTGCCAGCATGTCCGGTCGGAACACTGAAGCTTTCTTT,CASMSGRNTEAFF
-,TRBV6-1,-,TRBJ2-7,TGTGCCAGCAGTGACCTTGACGGTTCCTACGAGCAGTACTTC,CASSDLDGSYEQYF
-,TRBV9,once,TRBJ1-5,TGTGCCAGCGGCGCAGGGAAGAGCAATCAGCCCCAGCATTTT,CASGAGKSNQPQHF
-,TRBV4-1,few,TRBJ1-6,TGCGCCAGCAGCCTCAGGTTCTGGCGTTCACCCCTCCACTTT,CASSLRFWRSPLHF
-,TRBV27,once,TRBJ1-4,TGTGCCAGCAGTTTATTTCTTGGGGGGAATGAAAAACTGTTTTTT,CASSLFLGGNEKLFF
TRBD1,TRBV5-8,-,TRBJ2-7,TGTGCCAGCAGCCTACGGGACAGGGGCTCCTACGAGCAGTACTTC,CASSLRDRGSYEQYF
-,TRBV14,-,TRBJ2-7,TGTGCCAGCAGCCAGCGGAAGAACGGCTACGAGCAGTACTTC,CASSQRKNGYEQYF
TRBD2,TRBV4-1,-,TRBJ2-1,TGCGCCAGCAGCCAATCCCCCAGCCCGCGGGGGAATGAGCAGTTCTTC,CASSQSPSPRGNEQFF
-,TRBV5-1,-,TRBJ2-7,TGCGCCAGCAGCTTGGCCCAATTCGGACAGCGAGACTACGAGCAGTACTTC,CASSLAQFGQRDYEQYF
TRBD1,TRBV7-2,-,TRBJ1-2,TGTGCCAGCAGCAGTACCATCAGGGGGAGCTCTGGCTACACCTTC,CASSSTIRGSSGYTF
-,TRBV4-1,-,TRBJ2-7,TGCGCCAGCAGCCAAGGACTCTCCTACGAGCAGTACTTC,CASSQGLSYEQYF
-,TRBV28,-,TRBJ2-7,TGTGCCAGCAGTTTTCTGGCTGGCTCCTACGAGCAGTACTTC,CASSFLAGSYEQYF
-,TRBV27,-,TRBJ2-7,TGTGCCAGCAGTCTCACAGCCTCAGGATACGAGCAGTACTTC,CASSLTASGYEQYF
-,TRBV10-3,-,TRBJ1-5,TGTGCCATCAGTGAGTCACTGGGAGGGCAGCCCCAGCATTTT,CAISESLGGQPQHF
-,TRBV27,-,TRBJ1-2,TGTGCCAGCAGTTTATTGGGGGGAAATGGCTACACCTTC,CASSLLGGNGYTF
-,TRBV27,-,TRBJ1-2,TGTGCCAGCAGTTTCCTCCTGACAGGAGTACACTATGGCTACACCTTC,CASSFLLTGVHYGYTF